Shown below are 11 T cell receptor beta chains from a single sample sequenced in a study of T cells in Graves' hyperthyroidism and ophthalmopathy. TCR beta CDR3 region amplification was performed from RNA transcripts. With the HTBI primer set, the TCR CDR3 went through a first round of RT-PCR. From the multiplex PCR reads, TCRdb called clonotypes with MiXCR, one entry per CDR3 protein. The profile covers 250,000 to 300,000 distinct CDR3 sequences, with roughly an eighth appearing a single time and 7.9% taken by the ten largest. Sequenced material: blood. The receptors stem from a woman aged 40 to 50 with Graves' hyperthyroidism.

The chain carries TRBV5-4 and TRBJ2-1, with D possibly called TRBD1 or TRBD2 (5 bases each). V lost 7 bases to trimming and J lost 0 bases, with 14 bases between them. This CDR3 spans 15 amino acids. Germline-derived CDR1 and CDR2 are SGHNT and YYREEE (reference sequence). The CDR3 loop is CASGRDVSSYNEQFF. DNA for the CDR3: TGTGCCAGCGGAAGGGACGTAAGCTCCTACAATGAGCAGTTCTTC.

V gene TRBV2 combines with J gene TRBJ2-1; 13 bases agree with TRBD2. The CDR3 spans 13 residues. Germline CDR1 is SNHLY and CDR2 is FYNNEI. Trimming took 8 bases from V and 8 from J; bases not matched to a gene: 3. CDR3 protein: CASGTSGIDEQFF. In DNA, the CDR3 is TGTGCCAGCGGGACTAGCGGGATTGATGAGCAGTTCTTC.

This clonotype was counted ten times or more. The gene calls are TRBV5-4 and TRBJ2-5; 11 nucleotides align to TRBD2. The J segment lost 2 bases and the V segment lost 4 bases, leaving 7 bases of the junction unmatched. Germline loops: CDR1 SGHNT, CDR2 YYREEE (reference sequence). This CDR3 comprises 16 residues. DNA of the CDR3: TGTGCCAGCAGCGCGCCGGGACTAGCGGCTCAAGAGACCCAGTACTTC. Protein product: CASSAPGLAAQETQYF.

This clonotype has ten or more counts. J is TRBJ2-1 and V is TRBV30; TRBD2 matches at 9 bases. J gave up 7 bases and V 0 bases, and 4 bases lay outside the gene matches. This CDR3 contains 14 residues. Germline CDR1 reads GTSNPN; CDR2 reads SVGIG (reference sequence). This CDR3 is CAWSVLAGSNEQFF. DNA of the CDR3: TGTGCCTGGAGTGTACTAGCGGGTTCGAATGAGCAGTTCTTC.

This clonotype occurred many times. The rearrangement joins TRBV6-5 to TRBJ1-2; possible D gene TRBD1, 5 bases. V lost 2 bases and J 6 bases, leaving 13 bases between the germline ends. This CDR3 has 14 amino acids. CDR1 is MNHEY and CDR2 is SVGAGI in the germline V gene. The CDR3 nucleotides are TGTGCCAGCAGTTACAGGGACCATAGAAATGGCTACACCTTC. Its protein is CASSYRDHRNGYTF.

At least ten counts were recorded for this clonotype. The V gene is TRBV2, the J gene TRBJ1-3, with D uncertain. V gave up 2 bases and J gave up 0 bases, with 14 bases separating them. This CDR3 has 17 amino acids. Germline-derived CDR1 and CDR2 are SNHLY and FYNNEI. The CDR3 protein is CASSEYLSSLSGNTIYF. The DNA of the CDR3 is TGTGCCAGCAGTGAATACCTATCAAGTCTCTCTGGAAACACCATATATTTT.

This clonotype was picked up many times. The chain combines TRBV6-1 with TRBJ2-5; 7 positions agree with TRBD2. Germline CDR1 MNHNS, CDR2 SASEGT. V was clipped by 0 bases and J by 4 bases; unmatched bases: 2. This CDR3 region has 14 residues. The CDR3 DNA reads TGTGCCAGCAGTGAAGCAGGGAGGGCAGAGACCCAGTACTTC. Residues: CASSEAGRAETQYF.

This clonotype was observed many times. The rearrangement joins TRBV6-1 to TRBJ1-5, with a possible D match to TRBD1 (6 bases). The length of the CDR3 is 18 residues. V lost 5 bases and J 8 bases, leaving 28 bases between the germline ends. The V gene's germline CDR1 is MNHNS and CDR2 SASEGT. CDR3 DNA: TGTGCCAGCAGTTTTGGTGGTTACGGGGGGGGGCTCGGGAAGCCCCAGCATTTT. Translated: CASSFGGYGGGLGKPQHF.

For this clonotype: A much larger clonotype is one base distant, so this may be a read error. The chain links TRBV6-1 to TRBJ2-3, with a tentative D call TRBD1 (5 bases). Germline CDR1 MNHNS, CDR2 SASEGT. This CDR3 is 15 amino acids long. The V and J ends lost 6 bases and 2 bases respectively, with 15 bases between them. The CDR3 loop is CASRSDTYPTDTQYF. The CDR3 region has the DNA TGTGCCAGCAGATCGGACACTTACCCCACAGATACGCAGTATTTT.

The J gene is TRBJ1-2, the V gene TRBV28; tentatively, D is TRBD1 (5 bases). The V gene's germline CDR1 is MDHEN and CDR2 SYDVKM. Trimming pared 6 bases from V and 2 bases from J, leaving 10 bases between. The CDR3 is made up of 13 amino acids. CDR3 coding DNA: TGTGCCAGCAGCGACCAGGGAAACTATGGCTACACCTTC. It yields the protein CASSDQGNYGYTF.

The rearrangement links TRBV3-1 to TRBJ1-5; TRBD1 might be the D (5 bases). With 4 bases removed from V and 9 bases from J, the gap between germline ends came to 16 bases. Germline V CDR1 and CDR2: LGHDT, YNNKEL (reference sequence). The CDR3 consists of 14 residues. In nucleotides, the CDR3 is TGTGCCAGCAGCCCTGGGGGAACCTATGTGCCCCAGCATTTT. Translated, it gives CASSPGGTYVPQHF.